This TCR beta chain derives from a study of blood T cells in healthy people across ages. Points from the study as a whole: A strong correlation was seen between TCR beta diversity and naive T cell percentage. Naive CD4+ cells and diversity were both higher in long-lived donors than in aged donors.

CDR1 and CDR2 from the germline V gene are MNHEY and SMNVEV (reference sequence). V was shortened by 3 bases and J by 5 bases, with 16 bases between the two germline ends. This CDR3 has 15 residues. A sample-barcoded 5' primer and a J-beta primer mix were used in a second PCR of roughly 7 to 12 cycles. MiXCR, run by TCRdb on the 5' RACE reads, gives a single entry per CDR3 protein. The data show 750,000 to 1,000,000 distinct CDR3 sequences, just under 30% seen once. Comment on this clonotype: Its antigen remains unknown.

These data also formed part of another study, on T cells of mothers and their children. According to that study: Sequencing returned over 9 million TCR beta CDR3 reads per mother and about 2.9 million per child. Biologically related mothers and children overlapped slightly more than unrelated pairs, a non-significant difference.

The TCR originated in a woman in her thirties or forties in good health. The V call is TRBV27, the J call TRBJ2-5; the D gene is possibly TRBD1 (7 bases). Sample: blood. CDR3 coding DNA: TGTGCCAGCAGTTTCCGGCCAGGGGGGTACGAGACCCAGTACTTC. This translates into CASSFRPGGYETQYF.